Below are 7 T cell receptor beta chains sequenced from a single sample in a study of a mutant IDH1 vaccine in newly diagnosed glioma. Stated time point: week 35, safety follow-up. The content of each vaccine dose was 300 ug of mutant IDH1 20-mer peptide, and topical imiquimod accompanied it. Assay used: immunoSEQ multiplex PCR; TCRdb lists only in-frame clones, some missing. Of about 54,000 clones listed, 84% are singletons. These receptors are not linked to any known antigen. The source material was PBMCs, sampled from a glioma patient whose treatment included an IDH1 peptide vaccine. The receptors shown here come from a woman younger than 35 with glioma.

This chain connects TRBV5-4 to TRBJ2-5, with a possible D match to TRBD2 (6 bases). Germline CDR1 SGHNT, CDR2 YYREEE (reference sequence). V dropped 4 bases and J dropped 1 base, with 14 bases sitting between them. CDR3 size: 15 residues. Here the CDR3 DNA reads TGTGCCAGCAGCCAGGGTCCGGGGGTCCAAGAGACCCAGTACTTC. Amino acids: CASSQGPGVQETQYF.

The chain employs TRBV29-1 and TRBJ2-5; D unclear. This CDR3 comprises 11 residues. Germline CDR1 and CDR2: SQVTM and ANQGSEA. V lost 2 bases to trimming and J lost 4 bases, with 5 bases between them. The DNA for the CDR3 is TGCAGCGTTGAATCAGGAGAGACCCAGTACTTC. It encodes CSVESGETQYF.

The genes are TRBV14 and TRBJ1-2; perhaps TRBD1 as D (6 bases). Germline V gene lookup returns CDR1 SGHDN and CDR2 FVKESK. V was pared by 2 bases and J by 4 bases, with 14 bases between. The CDR3 spans 15 residues. CDR3 region: CASSQSTGLFYGYTF. As DNA, the CDR3 is TGTGCCAGCAGCCAATCGACAGGACTCTTCTATGGCTACACCTTC.

This chain uses TRBV7-2 with TRBJ2-1; D is perhaps TRBD1 (6 bases). Germline CDR1 is SGHTA and CDR2 is FQGNSA. Trimming cost V 1 base and J 5 bases, with 12 bases left between them. The CDR3 spans 15 residues. The CDR3 sequence is CASSLVRTDDNEQFF. CDR3 in DNA: TGTGCCAGCAGCTTAGTGAGGACAGACGACAATGAGCAGTTCTTC.

The rearrangement uses TRBV7-9 and TRBJ1-1; D is possibly TRBD1 (6 bases). Germline values: CDR1 SEHNR, CDR2 FQNEAQ (reference sequence). Trimming removed 1 base at V and 7 bases at J, with 10 bases between. The CDR3 totals 13 residues. CDR3 sequence: CASSLGGANEAFF. Written as DNA, the CDR3 is TGTGCCAGCAGCTTAGGGGGGGCTAATGAAGCTTTCTTT.

The chain links TRBV6-6 to TRBJ2-4, with D unresolved. The CDR3 sequence is 11 residues long. The germline V and J ends were trimmed by 0 bases and 10 bases, with 4 bases remaining between them. Germline V gene sequence: CDR1 MNHNY, CDR2 SVGAGI (reference sequence). CDR3 bases: TGTGCCAGCAGTTACTCTTTTATTCAGTACTTC. Translated: CASSYSFIQYF.

This clone turned up a few times. The chain combines TRBV10-3 with TRBJ1-4; no clear D gene. V lost 0 bases and J 3 bases, leaving 8 bases between the germline ends. This CDR3 region has 15 residues. Germline V lookup: CDR1 ENHRY, CDR2 SYGVKD. CDR3 DNA: TGTGCCATCAGTGAGTCTGGTGGACCTAATGAAAAACTGTTTTTT. It codes for CAISESGGPNEKLFF.